This is a list of T cell receptor beta chains from one sample in a study of cytomegalovirus exposure and HLA in healthy donors. Sequencing used immunoSEQ multiplex PCR; TCRdb keeps in-frame clones, though not all of them. This sample has some 45,000 clones, with 65% to 80% found just once. What was sequenced was PBMCs. Every receptor here comes from a man aged 25-40 years in good health and CMV-seronegative. Each CDR3 is given with its conserved first and last residue. The D gene is left open where the match is weak. Only some rows state a clone size, as once, few, many or a class for expanded clones.

j_call d_call cdr3_length v_call clone_size cdr3_aa cdr3_nt
TRBJ1-2 - 13 TRBV5-1 - CASRPGVADGYTF TGCGCCAGCCGTCCCGGGGTTGCCGATGGCTACACCTTC
TRBJ1-2 - 12 TRBV2 - CASSLKLYGYTF TGTGCCAGCAGCCTAAAACTCTATGGCTACACCTTC
TRBJ1-2 TRBD1 20 TRBV7-8 - CASSLRSRGQWQRSNYGYTF TGTGCCAGCAGCTTACGGTCGAGGGGGCAGTGGCAACGGTCTAACTATGGCTACACCTTC
TRBJ2-7 TRBD1 16 TRBV23-1 - CASSQSLRGQSYEQYF TGCGCCAGCAGTCAATCGCTGAGGGGGCAATCCTACGAGCAGTACTTC
TRBJ2-1 - 15 TRBV5-1 - CASSPPRGGFGEQFF TGCGCCAGCAGCCCACCGAGGGGGGGTTTTGGTGAGCAGTTCTTC
TRBJ1-2 TRBD1 14 TRBV10-2 - CASIADRGSQGYTF TGCGCCAGCATCGCGGACAGGGGATCTCAAGGCTACACCTTC
TRBJ2-2 TRBD1 12 TRBV6-5 - CASRTGGGELFF TGTGCCAGTCGGACAGGGGGCGGGGAGCTGTTTTTT
TRBJ2-3 TRBD2 17 TRBV5-4 - CASSYLAGGPGTDTQYF TGTGCCAGCAGCTATCTAGCGGGAGGGCCAGGTACAGATACGCAGTATTTT
TRBJ1-5 TRBD1 16 TRBV27 - CASSPRTGGRSQPQHF TGTGCCAGCAGTCCACGGACAGGGGGCCGCAGTCAGCCCCAGCATTTT
TRBJ2-5 TRBD1 13 TRBV2 - CAVRDRGGETQYF TGTGCCGTCCGGGACAGGGGGGGAGAGACCCAGTACTTC
TRBJ2-1 TRBD2 13 TRBV19 - CASSRDYYNEQFF TGTGCCAGTAGTAGGGACTACTACAATGAGCAGTTCTTC
TRBJ2-4 - 13 TRBV30 few CAWSRGPFDIQYF TGTGCCTGGAGCAGGGGACCGTTTGACATTCAGTACTTC
TRBJ2-2 TRBD2 18 TRBV15 once CATSSRLAGEGSTGELFF TGTGCCACCAGCAGCAGACTAGCGGGAGAGGGAAGCACCGGGGAGCTGTTTTTT
TRBJ1-5 TRBD1 15 TRBV19 few CASSMTGGYNQPQHF TGTGCCAGTAGTATGACAGGGGGCTACAATCAGCCCCAGCATTTT
TRBJ1-3 - 15 TRBV30 once CAWSSVGGSGNTIYF TGTGCCTGGAGTTCCGTCGGGGGGTCTGGAAACACCATATATTTT
TRBJ1-5 - 15 TRBV30 few CAWNRGGLSNQPQHF TGTGCCTGGAACCGGGGGGGATTAAGCAATCAGCCCCAGCATTTT
TRBJ1-2 TRBD1 16 TRBV6-1 - CASSDLGTGGLDGYTF TGTGCCAGCAGTGATTTGGGGACAGGGGGATTGGATGGCTACACCTTC
TRBJ2-7 - 15 TRBV10-2 - CASSKGAGPSYEQYF TGCGCCAGCAGCAAGGGGGCGGGACCATCCTACGAGCAGTACTTC
TRBJ2-7 - 17 TRBV15 - CATSRRPLLGAPYEQYF TGTGCCACCAGCAGACGCCCCTTGTTAGGAGCCCCCTACGAGCAGTACTTC
TRBJ2-1 - 17 TRBV11-2 - CASSRTGQAAFGDEQFF TGTGCCAGCAGCCGAACTGGACAAGCTGCATTTGGCGATGAGCAGTTCTTC
TRBJ2-5 TRBD2 18 TRBV6-1 few CASSERFGPLAGDGYPYF TGTGCCAGCAGTGAAAGGTTTGGGCCTCTAGCGGGAGACGGTTACCCGTACTTC
TRBJ2-1 - 13 TRBV4-1 few CASSQGAVNEQFF TGCGCCAGCAGCCAAGGTGCAGTGAATGAGCAGTTCTTC
TRBJ1-2 - 15 TRBV10-3 - CAIKGPGDLPYGYTF TGTGCCATCAAGGGCCCAGGGGATTTACCCTATGGCTACACCTTC
TRBJ2-5 TRBD1 16 TRBV5-4 - CASSLETGAGGKTQYF TGTGCCAGCAGCTTGGAAACCGGGGCAGGGGGAAAGACCCAGTACTTC
TRBJ1-1 - 14 TRBV27 - CASMDWGRNTEAFF TGTGCCAGCATGGACTGGGGTAGAAACACTGAAGCTTTCTTT
TRBJ1-4 TRBD1 15 TRBV2 few CASSETGGTNEKLFF TGTGCCAGCAGTGAAACAGGGGGGACTAATGAAAAACTGTTTTTT
TRBJ2-3 - 16 TRBV14 - CASSQDRAGSRDTQYF TGTGCCAGCAGCCAAGATAGGGCGGGTTCTAGGGATACGCAGTATTTT
TRBJ2-1 TRBD1 14 TRBV6-5 - CASSYWTGYNEQFF TGTGCCAGCAGTTACTGGACAGGTTACAATGAGCAGTTCTTC
TRBJ1-2 TRBD1 13 TRBV28 - CATQTGLAYGYTF TGTGCCACTCAGACAGGGTTGGCCTATGGCTACACCTTC
TRBJ2-3 - 13 TRBV12-5 - CASGLVLRDTQYF TGTGCTAGTGGTTTGGTCCTGCGGGATACGCAGTATTTT
TRBJ1-5 - 13 TRBV7-2 - CASSSSGNQPQHF TGTGCCAGCAGCTCCTCGGGCAATCAGCCCCAGCATTTT
TRBJ2-1 TRBD1 14 TRBV5-1 - CASSFLTGDNEQFF TGCGCCAGCAGCTTCTTGACAGGGGACAATGAGCAGTTCTTC
TRBJ2-5 TRBD1 15 TRBV7-9 - CASSVRDRDQETQYF TGTGCCAGCAGCGTAAGGGACAGGGACCAAGAGACCCAGTACTTC
TRBJ2-2 TRBD2 14 TRBV9 once CASSETSTTGELFF TGTGCCAGCAGCGAGACTAGCACCACCGGGGAGCTGTTTTTT
TRBJ2-7 TRBD1 15 TRBV18 - CASSPKGQGAYEQYF TGTGCCAGCTCACCAAAGGGACAGGGGGCCTACGAGCAGTACTTC
TRBJ2-5 TRBD1 14 TRBV2 - CASRETGYQETQYF TGTGCCAGCAGAGAGACAGGGTACCAAGAGACCCAGTACTTC
TRBJ2-7 - 16 TRBV6-1 - CASSEAVGGTQPEQYF TGTGCCAGCAGTGAAGCGGTAGGAGGCACCCAACCCGAGCAGTACTTC
TRBJ2-5 - 10 TRBV7-7 - CAIEEETQYF TGTGCCATAGAGGAAGAGACCCAGTACTTC
TRBJ2-7 TRBD1 15 TRBV30 - CAWSRTTGGGAEQYF TGTGCCTGGAGTAGAACGACAGGGGGCGGGGCCGAGCAGTACTTC
TRBJ2-7 - 13 TRBV27 - CASSLYGLYEQYF TGTGCCAGCAGTTTATACGGACTTTACGAGCAGTACTTC
TRBJ2-5 TRBD2 17 TRBV7-8 few CASSLGTSGRSEQTQYF TGTGCCAGCAGCTTAGGGACTAGCGGGAGGAGTGAACAGACCCAGTACTTC
TRBJ1-5 - 13 TRBV2 - CASEGTNNQPQHF TGTGCCAGCGAAGGGACTAACAATCAGCCCCAGCATTTT
TRBJ2-7 - 15 TRBV21-1 - CASSKDRGTSYEQYF TGTGCCAGCAGCAAAGACAGGGGCACGTCCTACGAGCAGTACTTC
TRBJ1-2 - 13 TRBV19 - CASSSASNYGYTF TGTGCCAGTAGTAGCGCTTCAAACTATGGCTACACCTTC
TRBJ2-1 TRBD2 16 TRBV7-6 few CASSLGAGGIFGEQFF TGTGCCAGCAGCTTAGGGGCGGGAGGGATCTTCGGGGAGCAGTTCTTC
TRBJ2-7 - 14 TRBV19 - CASSIGSERGEQYF TGTGCCAGTAGTATCGGGTCGGAACGGGGCGAGCAGTACTTC
TRBJ2-2 TRBD1 16 TRBV7-9 - CASSPPTGGRTGELFF TGTGCCAGCAGTCCTCCGACAGGGGGCCGCACCGGGGAGCTGTTTTTT
TRBJ2-2 - 13 TRBV5-4 - CASSLQGSGELFF TGTGCCAGCAGCTTGCAGGGTTCCGGGGAGCTGTTTTTT
TRBJ2-1 - 15 TRBV5-1 few CASSLAGDSLNEQFF TGCGCCAGCAGCTTGGCGGGGGACAGCCTCAATGAGCAGTTCTTC
TRBJ1-2 - 14 TRBV6-4 - CASSDSWGLKGYTF TGTGCCAGCAGTGACTCGTGGGGGCTAAAGGGCTACACCTTC
TRBJ2-1 TRBD1 14 TRBV10-2 - CASSEQGARNEQFF TGCGCCAGCAGTGAGCAGGGGGCGCGCAATGAGCAGTTCTTC
TRBJ2-7 TRBD1 14 TRBV2 - CASSAQGAQYEQYF TGTGCCAGCAGTGCACAGGGGGCACAATACGAGCAGTACTTC
TRBJ2-7 TRBD1 12 TRBV5-3 - CASDLDRYEQYF TGTGCCTCTGATTTGGACAGGTACGAGCAGTACTTC
TRBJ1-4 - 13 TRBV6-5 few CASREHVMEKLFF TGTGCCAGCAGAGAACACGTAATGGAAAAACTGTTTTTT